This T cell receptor beta chain came from a study of T cell responses to AZD1222 COVID-19 vaccine. Recipients boosted at about 4 weeks or about 12 weeks are pooled. The V end was cut by 4 bases, the J end by 4 bases, with 7 bases between. Germline values: CDR1 LNHDA, CDR2 SQIVND (reference sequence). The CDR3 spans 12 residues. TCRdb keeps only in-frame clones here, not all; method: immunoSEQ multiplex PCR. This sample has about 140,000 clones, with 80% to 95% found just once. The TCR sequence derives from an adult who received the AZD1222 COVID-19 vaccine. Material: peripheral blood, obtained 28 days after the second AZD1222 dose. The chain has TRBV19 and TRBJ1-1; D call uncertain. The CDR3 is CASSRMGTEAFF. Written as DNA, the CDR3 is TGTGCCAGTAGTAGAATGGGCACTGAAGCTTTCTTT. Variable domain in full (rest from reference TRBV19 and TRBJ1-1): DGGITQSPKYLFRKEGQNVTLSCEQNLNHDAMYWYRQDPGQGLRLIYYSQIVNDFQKGDIAEGYSVSREKKESFPLTVTSAQKNPTAFYLCASSRMGTEAFFGQGTRLTVV.